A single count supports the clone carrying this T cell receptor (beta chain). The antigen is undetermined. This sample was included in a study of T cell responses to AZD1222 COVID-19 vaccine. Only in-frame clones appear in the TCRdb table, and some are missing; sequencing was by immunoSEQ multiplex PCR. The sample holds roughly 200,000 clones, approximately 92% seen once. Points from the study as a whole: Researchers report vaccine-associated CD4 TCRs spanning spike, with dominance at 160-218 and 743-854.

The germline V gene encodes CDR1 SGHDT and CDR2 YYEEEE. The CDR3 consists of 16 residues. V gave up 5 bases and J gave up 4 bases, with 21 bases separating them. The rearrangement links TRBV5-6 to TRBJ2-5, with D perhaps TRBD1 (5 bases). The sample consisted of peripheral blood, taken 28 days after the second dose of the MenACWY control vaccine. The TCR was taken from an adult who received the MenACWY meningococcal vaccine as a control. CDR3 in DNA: TGTGCCAGCAGGCTACAGGTATTTGGAGTCGGAGAGACCCAGTACTTC. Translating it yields CASRLQVFGVGETQYF.